These 3 T cell receptor beta chains came from one sample sequenced in a study of cytomegalovirus exposure and HLA in healthy donors. Vbeta (60) and Jbeta (13) primers were used in the PCR. Sequencing used immunoSEQ multiplex PCR; TCRdb keeps in-frame clones, though not all of them. This sample has about 150,000 clones; around 80% occur once, and the top ten carry around 5%. The sequenced sample was PBMCs. The receptors originated from a man younger than 35 in good health and CMV-seronegative.

This chain uses TRBV6-6 with TRBJ1-5; D ambiguous. The germline gives CDR1 MNHNY, CDR2 SVGAGI (reference sequence). Trimming left V 4 bases short and J 0 bases short, with 4 bases between. This CDR3 has 13 residues. Written as DNA, the CDR3 is TGTGCCAGCAGTTTAAATAGCAATCAGCCCCAGCATTTT. Translation gives CASSLNSNQPQHF.

The chain has TRBV27 and TRBJ2-5; D is unresolved. The J call may not be correct, given that the DNA end is closer to TRBJ2-7. This CDR3 contains 13 residues. The germline V gene has CDR1 MNHEY and CDR2 SMNVEV (reference sequence). The CDR3, as DNA: TGTGCCAGCAGTAGGTACAGTTCGTACGAGCAGTACTTC. Residues: CASSRYSSYEQYF.

The chain combines TRBV7-2 with TRBJ1-2, with D perhaps TRBD1 (5 bases). The CDR3 runs 16 residues. The germline V and J ends were trimmed by 0 bases and 5 bases, with 16 bases remaining between them. The germline CDR1 and CDR2 sequences are SGHTA and FQGNSA. CDR3: CASSLAGGVLLYGYTF. CDR3 nucleotides: TGTGCCAGCAGCTTAGCGGGGGGGGTCCTTTTGTATGGCTACACCTTC.